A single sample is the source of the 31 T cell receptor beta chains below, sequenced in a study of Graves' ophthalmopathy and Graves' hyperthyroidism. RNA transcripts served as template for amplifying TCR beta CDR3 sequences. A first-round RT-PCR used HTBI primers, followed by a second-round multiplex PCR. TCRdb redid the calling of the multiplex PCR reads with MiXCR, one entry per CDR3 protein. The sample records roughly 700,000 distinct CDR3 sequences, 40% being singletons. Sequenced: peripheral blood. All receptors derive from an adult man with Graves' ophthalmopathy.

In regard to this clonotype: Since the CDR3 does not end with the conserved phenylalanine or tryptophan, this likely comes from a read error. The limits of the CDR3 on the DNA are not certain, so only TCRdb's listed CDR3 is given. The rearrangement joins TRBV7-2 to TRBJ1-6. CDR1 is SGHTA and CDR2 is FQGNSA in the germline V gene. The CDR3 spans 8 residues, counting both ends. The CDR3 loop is CASSSRLA.

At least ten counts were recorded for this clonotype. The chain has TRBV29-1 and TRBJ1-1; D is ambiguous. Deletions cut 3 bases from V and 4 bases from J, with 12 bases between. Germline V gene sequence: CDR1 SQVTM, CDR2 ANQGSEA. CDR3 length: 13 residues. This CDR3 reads CSVEDRAGTEAFF. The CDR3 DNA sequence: TGCAGCGTTGAGGACCGGGCGGGCACTGAAGCTTTCTTT.

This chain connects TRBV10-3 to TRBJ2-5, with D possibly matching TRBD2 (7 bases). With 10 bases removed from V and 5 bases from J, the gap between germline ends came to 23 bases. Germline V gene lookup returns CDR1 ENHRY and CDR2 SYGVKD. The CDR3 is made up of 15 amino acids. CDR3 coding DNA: TGTGCCAGCACCTCGTTGTTTGCGGGGGCGGAGACCCAGTACTTC. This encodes CASTSLFAGAETQYF.

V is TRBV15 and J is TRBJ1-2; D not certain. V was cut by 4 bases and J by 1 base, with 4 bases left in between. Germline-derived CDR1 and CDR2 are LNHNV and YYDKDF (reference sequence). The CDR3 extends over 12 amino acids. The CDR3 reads CATSNINYGYTF. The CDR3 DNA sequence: TGTGCCACCAGCAACATTAACTATGGCTACACCTTC.

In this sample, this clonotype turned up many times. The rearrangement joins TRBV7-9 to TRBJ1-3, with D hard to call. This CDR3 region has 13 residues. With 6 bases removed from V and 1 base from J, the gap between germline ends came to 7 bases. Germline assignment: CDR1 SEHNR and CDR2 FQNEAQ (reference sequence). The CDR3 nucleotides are TGTGCCAGCAGGTCCGGGTCTGGAAACACCATATATTTT. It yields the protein CASRSGSGNTIYF.

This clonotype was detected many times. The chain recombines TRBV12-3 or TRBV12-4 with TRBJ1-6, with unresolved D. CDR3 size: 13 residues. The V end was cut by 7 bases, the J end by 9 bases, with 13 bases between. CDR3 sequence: CASTSLGVSPLHF. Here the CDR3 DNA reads TGTGCCAGCACCTCCCTCGGCGTTTCACCCCTCCACTTT.

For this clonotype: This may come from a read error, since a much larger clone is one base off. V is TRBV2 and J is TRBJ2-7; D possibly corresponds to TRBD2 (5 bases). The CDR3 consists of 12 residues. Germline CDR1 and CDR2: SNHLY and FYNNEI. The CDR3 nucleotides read TGTGTCAGCCGCGAGGGCTACTACGAGCAGTACTTC. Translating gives CVSREGYYEQYF.

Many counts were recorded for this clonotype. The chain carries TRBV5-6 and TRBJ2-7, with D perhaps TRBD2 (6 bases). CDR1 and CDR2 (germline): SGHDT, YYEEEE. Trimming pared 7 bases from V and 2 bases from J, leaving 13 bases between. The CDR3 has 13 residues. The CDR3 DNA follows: TGTGCCAGCGCCCCGGCGGGGACCTACGAGCAGTACTTC. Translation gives CASAPAGTYEQYF.

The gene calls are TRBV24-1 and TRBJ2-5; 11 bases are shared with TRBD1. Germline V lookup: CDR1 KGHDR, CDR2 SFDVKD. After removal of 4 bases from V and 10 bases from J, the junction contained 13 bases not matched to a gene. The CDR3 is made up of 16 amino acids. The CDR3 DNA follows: TGTGCCACCAGTGACCCAGGGACAGGGGGGGGGATGGGCCAGTACTTC. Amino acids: CATSDPGTGGGMGQYF.

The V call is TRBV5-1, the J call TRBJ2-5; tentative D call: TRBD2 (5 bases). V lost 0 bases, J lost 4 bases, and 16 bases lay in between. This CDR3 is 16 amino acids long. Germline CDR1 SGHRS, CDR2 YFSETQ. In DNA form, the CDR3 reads TGCGCCAGCAGCTTGGTCTCTAGAGGGAGTGGAGAGACCCAGTACTTC. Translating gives CASSLVSRGSGETQYF.

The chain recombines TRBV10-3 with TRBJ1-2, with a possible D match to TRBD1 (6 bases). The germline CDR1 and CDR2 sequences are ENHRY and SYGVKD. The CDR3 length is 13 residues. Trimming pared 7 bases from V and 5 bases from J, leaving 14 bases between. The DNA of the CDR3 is TGTGCCATCACCGACGGGGGCCATTATGGCTACACCTTC. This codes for CAITDGGHYGYTF.

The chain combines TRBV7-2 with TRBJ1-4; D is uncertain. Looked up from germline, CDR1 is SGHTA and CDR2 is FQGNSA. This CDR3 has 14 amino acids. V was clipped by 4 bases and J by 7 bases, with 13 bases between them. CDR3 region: CASSSPGYSEKLFF. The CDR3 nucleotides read TGTGCCAGCAGCTCCCCGGGGTATAGTGAAAAACTGTTTTTT.

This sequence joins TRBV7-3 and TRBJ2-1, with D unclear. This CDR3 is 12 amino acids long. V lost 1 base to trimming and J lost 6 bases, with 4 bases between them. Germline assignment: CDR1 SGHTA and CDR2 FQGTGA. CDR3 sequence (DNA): TGTGCCAGCAGCTTAAGAGGCAATGAGCAGTTCTTC. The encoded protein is CASSLRGNEQFF.

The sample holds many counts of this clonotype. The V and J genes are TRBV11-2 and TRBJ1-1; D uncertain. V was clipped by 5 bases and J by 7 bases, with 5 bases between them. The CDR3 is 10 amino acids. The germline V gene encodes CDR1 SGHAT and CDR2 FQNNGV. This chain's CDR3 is CASSEGEAFF. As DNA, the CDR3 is TGTGCCAGCAGCGAGGGTGAAGCTTTCTTT.

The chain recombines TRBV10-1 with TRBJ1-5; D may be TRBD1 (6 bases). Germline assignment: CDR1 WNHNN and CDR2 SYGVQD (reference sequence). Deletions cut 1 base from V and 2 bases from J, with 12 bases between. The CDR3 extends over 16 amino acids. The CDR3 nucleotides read TGCGCCAGCAGTGAGTGGGGGGGCGCGGGCAATCAGCCCCAGCATTTT. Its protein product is CASSEWGGAGNQPQHF.

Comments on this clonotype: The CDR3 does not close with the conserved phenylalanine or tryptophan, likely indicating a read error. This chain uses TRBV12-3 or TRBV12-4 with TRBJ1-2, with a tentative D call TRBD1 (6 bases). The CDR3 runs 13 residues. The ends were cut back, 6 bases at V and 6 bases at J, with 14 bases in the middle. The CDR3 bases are TGTGCCAGCAGGAACAGGGTAAACCATGGCTACACCTCC. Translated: CASRNRVNHGYTS.

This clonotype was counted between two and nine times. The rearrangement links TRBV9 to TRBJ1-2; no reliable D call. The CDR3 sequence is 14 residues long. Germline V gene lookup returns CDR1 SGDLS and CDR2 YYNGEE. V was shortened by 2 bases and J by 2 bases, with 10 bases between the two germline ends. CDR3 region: CASSVLRENYGYTF. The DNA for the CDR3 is TGTGCCAGCAGCGTGCTCCGGGAGAACTATGGCTACACCTTC.

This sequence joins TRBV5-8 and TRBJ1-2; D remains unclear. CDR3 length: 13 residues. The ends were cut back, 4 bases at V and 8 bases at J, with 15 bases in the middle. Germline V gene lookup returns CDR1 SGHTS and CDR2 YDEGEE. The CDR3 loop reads CASSPTHLRGYTF. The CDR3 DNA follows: TGTGCCAGCAGCCCGACACACCTTAGGGGCTACACCTTC.

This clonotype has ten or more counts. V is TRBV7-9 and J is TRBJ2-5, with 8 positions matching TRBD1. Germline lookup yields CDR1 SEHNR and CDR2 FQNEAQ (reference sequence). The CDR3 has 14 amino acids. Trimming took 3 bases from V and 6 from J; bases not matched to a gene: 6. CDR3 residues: CASSFPGGGKTQYF. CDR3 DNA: TGTGCCAGCAGCTTCCCAGGGGGCGGAAAGACCCAGTACTTC.

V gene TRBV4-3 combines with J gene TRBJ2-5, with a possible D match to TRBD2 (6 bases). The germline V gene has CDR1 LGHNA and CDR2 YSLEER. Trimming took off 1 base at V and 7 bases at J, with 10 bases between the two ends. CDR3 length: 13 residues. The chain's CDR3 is CASSQGGAGTQYF. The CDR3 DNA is TGCGCCAGCAGCCAAGGCGGAGCGGGGACCCAGTACTTC.

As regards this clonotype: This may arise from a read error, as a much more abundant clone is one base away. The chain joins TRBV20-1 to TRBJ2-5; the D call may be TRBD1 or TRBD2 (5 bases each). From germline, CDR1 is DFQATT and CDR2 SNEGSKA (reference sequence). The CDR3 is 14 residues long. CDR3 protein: CSAGPAGTQQTQYF. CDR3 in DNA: TGCAGTGCTGGCCCCGCCGGGACCCAACAGACCCAGTACTTC.

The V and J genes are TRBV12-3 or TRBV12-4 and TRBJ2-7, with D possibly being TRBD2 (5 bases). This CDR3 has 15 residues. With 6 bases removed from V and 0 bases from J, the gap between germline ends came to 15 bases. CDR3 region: CASSFTRLTSYEQYF. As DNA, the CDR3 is TGTGCCAGCAGCTTCACTAGATTAACCTCCTACGAGCAGTACTTC.

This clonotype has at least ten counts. The CDR3 DNA follows: TGTGCCAGTAGAAGGAGGTCGGACACTGAAGCTTTCTTT. Protein product: CASRRRSDTEAFF. The chain is built from TRBV19 and TRBJ1-1; D uncertain. This CDR3 is built from 13 residues. Germline-derived CDR1 and CDR2 are LNHDA and SQIVND (reference sequence). Trimming pared 6 bases from V and 3 bases from J, leaving 11 bases between.

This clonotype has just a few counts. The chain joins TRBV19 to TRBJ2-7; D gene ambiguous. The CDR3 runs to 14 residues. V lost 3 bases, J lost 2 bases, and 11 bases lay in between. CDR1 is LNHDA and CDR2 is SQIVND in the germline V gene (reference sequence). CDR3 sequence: CASSISAGTYEQYF. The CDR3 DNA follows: TGTGCCAGTAGTATTTCCGCAGGCACCTACGAGCAGTACTTC.

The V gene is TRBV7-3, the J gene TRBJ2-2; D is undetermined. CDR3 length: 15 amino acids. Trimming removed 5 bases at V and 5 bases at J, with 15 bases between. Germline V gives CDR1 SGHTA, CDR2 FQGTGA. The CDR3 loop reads CASSPHPVGTGELFF. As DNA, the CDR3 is TGTGCCAGCAGCCCCCACCCGGTCGGGACCGGGGAGCTGTTTTTT.

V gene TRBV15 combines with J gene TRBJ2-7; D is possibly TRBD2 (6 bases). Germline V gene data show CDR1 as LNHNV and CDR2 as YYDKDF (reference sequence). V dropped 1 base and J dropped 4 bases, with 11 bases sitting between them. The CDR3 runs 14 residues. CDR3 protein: CATSRARGSYEQYF. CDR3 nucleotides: TGTGCCACCAGCAGAGCACGGGGGTCGTACGAGCAGTACTTC.

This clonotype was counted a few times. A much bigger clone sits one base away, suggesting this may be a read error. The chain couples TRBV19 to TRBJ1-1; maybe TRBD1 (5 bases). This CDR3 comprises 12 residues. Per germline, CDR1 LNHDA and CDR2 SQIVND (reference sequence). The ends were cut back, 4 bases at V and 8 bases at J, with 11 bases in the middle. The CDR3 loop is CASSTWPGEAFF. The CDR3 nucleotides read TGTGCCAGTAGTACCTGGCCAGGGGAAGCTTTCTTT.

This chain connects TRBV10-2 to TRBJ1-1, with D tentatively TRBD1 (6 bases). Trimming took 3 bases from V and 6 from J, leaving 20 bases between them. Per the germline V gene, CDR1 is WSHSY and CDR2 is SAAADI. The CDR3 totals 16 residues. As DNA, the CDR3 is TGCGCCAGCAGTGACAGGGGTGAATTGTCAGGATCTGAAGCTTTCTTT. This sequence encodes CASSDRGELSGSEAFF.

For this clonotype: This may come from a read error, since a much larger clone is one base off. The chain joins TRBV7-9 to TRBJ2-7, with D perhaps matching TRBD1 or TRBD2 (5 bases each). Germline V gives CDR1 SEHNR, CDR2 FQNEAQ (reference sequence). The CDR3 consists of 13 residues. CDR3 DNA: TGTGCCAGCAGCACGACGGGACCCTACGAGCGGTACTTC. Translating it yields CASSTTGPYERYF. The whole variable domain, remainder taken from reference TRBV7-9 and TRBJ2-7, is DTGVSQNPRHKITKRGQNVTFRCDPISEHNRLYWYRQTLGQGPEFLTYFQNEAQLEKSRLLSDRFSAERPKGSFSTLEIQRTEQGDSAMYLCASSTTGPYERYFGPGTRLTVT.

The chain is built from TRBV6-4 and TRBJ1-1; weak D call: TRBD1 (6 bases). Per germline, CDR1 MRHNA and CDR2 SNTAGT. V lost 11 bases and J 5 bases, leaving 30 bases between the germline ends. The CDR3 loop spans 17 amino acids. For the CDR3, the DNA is TGTGCCCCCCATCTCTCCCGGGCAGGGGACAAAAGGACTGAAGCTTTCTTT. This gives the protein CAPHLSRAGDKRTEAFF.

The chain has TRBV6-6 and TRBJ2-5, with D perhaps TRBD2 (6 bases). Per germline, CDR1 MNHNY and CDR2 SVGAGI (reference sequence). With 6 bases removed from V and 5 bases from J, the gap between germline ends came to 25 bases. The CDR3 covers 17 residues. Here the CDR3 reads CASSQGPGQGLQETQYF. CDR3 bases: TGTGCCAGCAGCCAAGGACCGGGTCAGGGACTTCAGGAGACCCAGTACTTC.